This TCR beta chain was sequenced in a study of shared clonotypes between healthy human individuals. Only in-frame clones appear in the TCRdb table, and some are missing; sequencing was by immunoSEQ multiplex PCR. The repertoire holds some 2 million clones, with just under 95% as singletons. Terminally differentiated effector memory CD45RA+ cells were excluded from the naive CD8 cells, which were CD45RO-negative and positively selected for CCR7. The CDR3 has 18 residues. CDR1 and CDR2 from the germline V gene are PRHDT and FYEKMQ (reference sequence). V gave up 3 bases and J gave up 4 bases; unmatched junction bases: 6.

This sequence originates from a man aged 18-30 years in good health. The rearrangement uses TRBV13 and TRBJ2-1, with 16 bases identical to TRBD2. Sequenced: naive CD8+ T cells sorted from blood. Here the CDR3 DNA reads TGTGCCAGCAGCTTCGGGACTAGCGGGGGGGCTTTGTACAATGAGCAGTTCTTC. It yields the protein CASSFGTSGGALYNEQFF. Full variable domain (remainder filled in from reference TRBV13 and TRBJ2-1): AAGVIQSPRHLIKEKRETATLKCYPIPRHDTVYWYQQGPGQDPQFLISFYEKMQSDKGSIPDRFSAQQFSDYHSELNMSSLELGDSALYFCASSFGTSGGALYNEQFFGPGTRLTVL.